The following is a T cell receptor (beta chain) sequence with its context. This record comes from a study of T cell changes during pregnancy in multiple sclerosis. TCRdb's copy holds only in-frame clones and misses some; the assay was immunoSEQ multiplex PCR. The sample lists around 84,000 clones, 85% to 95% occurring once. CDR3 length equals 14 residues. V was trimmed by 2 bases and J by 4 bases, leaving 9 bases between them. Germline CDR1 MDHEN, CDR2 SYDVKM. This sequence originates from a female donor in good health, enrolled as a control in a pregnancy study. Sequencing was performed on peripheral blood, taken in the second trimester of pregnancy. This rearrangement joins TRBV28 to TRBJ2-1, with D possibly matching TRBD2 (6 bases). As DNA, the CDR3 is TGTGCCAGCAGTTTAGCGGGAAGGTACAATGAGCAGTTCTTC. The encoded protein is CASSLAGRYNEQFF.